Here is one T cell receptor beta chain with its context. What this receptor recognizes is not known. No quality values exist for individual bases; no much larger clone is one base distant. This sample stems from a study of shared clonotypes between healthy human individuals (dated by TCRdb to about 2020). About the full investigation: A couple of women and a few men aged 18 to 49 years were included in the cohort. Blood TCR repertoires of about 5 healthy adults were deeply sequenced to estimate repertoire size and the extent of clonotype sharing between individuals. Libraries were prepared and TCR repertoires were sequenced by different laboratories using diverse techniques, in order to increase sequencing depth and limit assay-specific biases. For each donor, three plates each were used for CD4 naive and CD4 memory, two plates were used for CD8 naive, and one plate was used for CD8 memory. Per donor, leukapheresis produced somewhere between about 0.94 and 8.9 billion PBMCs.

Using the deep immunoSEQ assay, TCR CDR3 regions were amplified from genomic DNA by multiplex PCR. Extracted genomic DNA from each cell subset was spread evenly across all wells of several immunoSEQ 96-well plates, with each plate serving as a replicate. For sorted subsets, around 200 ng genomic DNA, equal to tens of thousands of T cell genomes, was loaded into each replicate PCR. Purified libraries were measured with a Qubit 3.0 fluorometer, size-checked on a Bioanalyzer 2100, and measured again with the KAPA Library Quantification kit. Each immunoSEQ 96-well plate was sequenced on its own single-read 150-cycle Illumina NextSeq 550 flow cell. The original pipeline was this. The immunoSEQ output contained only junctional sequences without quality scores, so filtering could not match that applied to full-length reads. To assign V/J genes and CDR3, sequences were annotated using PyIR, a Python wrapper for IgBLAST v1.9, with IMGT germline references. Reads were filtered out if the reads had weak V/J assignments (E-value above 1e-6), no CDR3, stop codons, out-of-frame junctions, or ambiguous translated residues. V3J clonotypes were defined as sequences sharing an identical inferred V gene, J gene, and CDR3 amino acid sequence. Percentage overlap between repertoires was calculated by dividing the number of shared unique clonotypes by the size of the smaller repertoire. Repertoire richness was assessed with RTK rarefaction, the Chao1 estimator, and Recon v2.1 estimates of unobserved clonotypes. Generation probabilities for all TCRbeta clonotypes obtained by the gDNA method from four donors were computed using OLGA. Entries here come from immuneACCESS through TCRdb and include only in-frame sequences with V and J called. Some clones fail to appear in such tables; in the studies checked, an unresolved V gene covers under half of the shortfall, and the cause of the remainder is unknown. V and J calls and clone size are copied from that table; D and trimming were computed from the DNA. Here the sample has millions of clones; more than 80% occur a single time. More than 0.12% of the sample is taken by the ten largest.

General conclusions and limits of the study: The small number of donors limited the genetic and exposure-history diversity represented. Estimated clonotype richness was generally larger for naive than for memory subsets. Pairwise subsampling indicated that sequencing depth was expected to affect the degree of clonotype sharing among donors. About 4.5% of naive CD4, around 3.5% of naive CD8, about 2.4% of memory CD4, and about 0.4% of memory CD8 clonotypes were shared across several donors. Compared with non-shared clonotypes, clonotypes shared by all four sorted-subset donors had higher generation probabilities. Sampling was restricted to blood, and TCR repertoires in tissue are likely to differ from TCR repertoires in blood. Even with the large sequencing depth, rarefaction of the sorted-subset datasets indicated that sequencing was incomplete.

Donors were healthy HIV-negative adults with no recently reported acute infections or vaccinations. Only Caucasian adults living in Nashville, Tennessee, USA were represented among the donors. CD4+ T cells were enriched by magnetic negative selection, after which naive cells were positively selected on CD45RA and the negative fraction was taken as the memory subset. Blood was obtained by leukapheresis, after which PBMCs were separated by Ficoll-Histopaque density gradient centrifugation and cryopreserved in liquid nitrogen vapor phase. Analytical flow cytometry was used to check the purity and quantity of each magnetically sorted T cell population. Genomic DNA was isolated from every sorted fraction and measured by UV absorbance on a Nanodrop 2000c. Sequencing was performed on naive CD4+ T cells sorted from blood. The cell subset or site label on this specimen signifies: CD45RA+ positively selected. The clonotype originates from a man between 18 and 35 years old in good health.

The CDR3 reads as follows: CASSTRQGFTEAFF. The nucleotides are TGTGCCAGCAGCACCCGACAGGGGTTCACTGAAGCTTTCTTT. The V and J genes are TRBV7-2 and TRBJ1-1, with 8 junctional bases fitting TRBD1. Via the germline V gene, CDR1 is SGHTA and CDR2 FQGNSA. From cysteine to phenylalanine, the CDR3 is 14 amino acids long. The retained sequence is limited to the CDR3, 42 bases, with the frame set at the first base. After removal of 5 bases from V and 4 bases from J, the junction retains 6 bases not matched to a gene.